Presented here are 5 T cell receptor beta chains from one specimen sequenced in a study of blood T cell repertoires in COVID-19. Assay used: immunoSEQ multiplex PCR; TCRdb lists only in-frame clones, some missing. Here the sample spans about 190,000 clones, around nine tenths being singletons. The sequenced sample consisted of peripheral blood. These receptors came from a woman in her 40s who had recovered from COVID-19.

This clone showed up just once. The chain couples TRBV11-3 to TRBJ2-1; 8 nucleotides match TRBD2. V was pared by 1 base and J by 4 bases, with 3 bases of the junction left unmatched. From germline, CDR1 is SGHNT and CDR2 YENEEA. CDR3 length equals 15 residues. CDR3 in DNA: TGTGCCAGCAGCTTAGGAGCGGGGGTGTACAATGAGCAGTTCTTC. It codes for CASSLGAGVYNEQFF.

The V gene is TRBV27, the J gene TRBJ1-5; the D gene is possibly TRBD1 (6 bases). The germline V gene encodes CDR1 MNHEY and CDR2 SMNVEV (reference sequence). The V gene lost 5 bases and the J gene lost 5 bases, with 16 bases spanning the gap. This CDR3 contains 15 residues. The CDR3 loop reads CASSPLGTLYQPQHF. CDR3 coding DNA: TGTGCCAGCAGTCCCCTCGGGACACTGTATCAGCCCCAGCATTTT.

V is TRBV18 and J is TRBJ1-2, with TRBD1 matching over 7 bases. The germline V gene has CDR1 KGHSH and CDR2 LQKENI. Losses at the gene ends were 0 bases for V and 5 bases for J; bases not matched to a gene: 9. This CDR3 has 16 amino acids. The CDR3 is CASSPPSSGGSYGYTF. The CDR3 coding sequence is TGTGCCAGCTCACCACCGTCCTCAGGGGGGAGTTATGGCTACACCTTC.

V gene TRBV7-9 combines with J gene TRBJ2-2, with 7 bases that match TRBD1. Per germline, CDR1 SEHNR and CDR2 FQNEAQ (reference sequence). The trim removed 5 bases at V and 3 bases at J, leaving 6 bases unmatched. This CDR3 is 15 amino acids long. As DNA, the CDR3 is TGTGCCAGCAGCCTTACCGGGACAGACACCGGGGAGCTGTTTTTT. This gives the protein CASSLTGTDTGELFF.

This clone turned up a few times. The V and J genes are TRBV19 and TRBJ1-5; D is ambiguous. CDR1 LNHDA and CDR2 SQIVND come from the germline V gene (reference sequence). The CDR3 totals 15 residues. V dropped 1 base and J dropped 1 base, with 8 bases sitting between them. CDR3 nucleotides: TGTGCCAGTAGTATAGGCGCGATAAGCAATCAGCCCCAGCATTTT. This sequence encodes CASSIGAISNQPQHF.